One sample yielded the 16 T cell receptor beta chains listed below, sequenced in a study of blood T cell repertoires in COVID-19. Libraries were prepared by immunoSEQ multiplex PCR; TCRdb keeps only in-frame clonotypes and omits some of them. Of about 59,000 clones listed, around 80% are singletons. The source material was peripheral blood. Receptor source: a man aged 55 to 70 with acute or convalescent COVID-19.

The CDR3 sequence is CATSRGGDLGTEAFF. The CDR3 bases are TGTGCCACCAGCAGAGGGGGGGATCTGGGAACTGAAGCTTTCTTT. The chain carries TRBV15 and TRBJ1-1; tentative D call: TRBD1 (5 bases). V lost 1 base to trimming and J lost 5 bases, with 14 bases between them. The CDR3 totals 15 residues. Per germline, CDR1 LNHNV and CDR2 YYDKDF (reference sequence).

This rearrangement joins TRBV5-1 to TRBJ1-2; weak D call: TRBD1 (6 bases). Trimming cost V 0 bases and J 5 bases, with 14 bases left between them. This CDR3 spans 15 amino acids. Looked up from germline, CDR1 is SGHRS and CDR2 is YFSETQ. DNA for the CDR3: TGCGCCAGCAGCTTGGCGGGGGGCTTAGGGTATGGCTACACCTTC. Its translation: CASSLAGGLGYGYTF. Together with reference TRBV5-1 and TRBJ1-2, the CDR3 gives the full variable domain: KAGVTQTPRYLIKTRGQQVTLSCSPISGHRSVSWYQQTPGQGLQFLFEYFSETQRNKGNFPGRFSGRQFSNSRSEMNVSTLELGDSALYLCASSLAGGLGYGYTFGSGTRLTVV.

The J gene is TRBJ2-1, the V gene TRBV18; 13 nucleotides agree with TRBD2. Unmatched junction bases numbered 5, after V lost 6 bases and J lost 0 bases. This CDR3 comprises 17 residues. Germline V gives CDR1 KGHSH, CDR2 LQKENI. As DNA, the CDR3 is TGTGCCAGCTCCCCAGGACTAGCGGGAGTCTCCTACAATGAGCAGTTCTTC. This gives the protein CASSPGLAGVSYNEQFF.

This chain uses TRBV14 with TRBJ1-5, with D uncertain. Trimming left V 4 bases short and J 0 bases short, with 13 bases between. The germline CDR1 and CDR2 sequences are SGHDN and FVKESK. This CDR3 spans 16 amino acids. CDR3 DNA: TGTGCCAGCAGCCTTAGTTCACCAGGTAGCAATCAGCCCCAGCATTTT. It codes for CASSLSSPGSNQPQHF.

The rearrangement joins TRBV7-2 to TRBJ1-4; 9 bases align to TRBD1. V gave up 4 bases and J gave up 10 bases; unmatched junction bases: 4. This CDR3 region has 13 residues. The germline gives CDR1 SGHTA, CDR2 FQGNSA. CDR3 nucleotide sequence: TGTGCCAGCAGCTCAGGACAGGGGAGAAAACTGTTTTTT. Encoded protein: CASSSGQGRKLFF.

The rearrangement uses TRBV28 and TRBJ1-4; tentative D call: TRBD1 (5 bases). V was pared by 1 base and J by 8 bases, with 11 bases between. CDR1 is MDHEN, CDR2 SYDVKM, per germline. The CDR3 has 14 residues. The CDR3 region has the DNA TGTGCCAGCAGTTTATCTTGGCGGGGGGAAAAACTGTTTTTT. Protein product: CASSLSWRGEKLFF.

The CDR3 here is CASSSGWGRVGEKLFF. As DNA, the CDR3 is TGTGCCAGCAGTTCAGGCTGGGGCAGGGTCGGGGAAAAACTGTTTTTT. This chain connects TRBV28 to TRBJ1-4; D perhaps matches TRBD1 (5 bases). There are 16 residues in the CDR3. Trimming removed 4 bases at V and 8 bases at J, with 20 bases between. Germline CDR1 is MDHEN and CDR2 is SYDVKM.

The chain recombines TRBV9 with TRBJ1-2; TRBD1 matches 9 bases. This CDR3 spans 15 amino acids. The germline V gene has CDR1 SGDLS and CDR2 YYNGEE. J was trimmed by 4 bases and V by 0 bases; bases with no gene match: 4. CDR3 sequence: CASSVGTGGTYGYTF. The CDR3 DNA sequence: TGTGCCAGCAGCGTAGGAACAGGGGGCACCTATGGCTACACCTTC.

The chain is built from TRBV28 and TRBJ1-2; the D gene is possibly TRBD1 (5 bases). CDR3 size: 12 residues. Per germline, CDR1 MDHEN and CDR2 SYDVKM. V was pared by 6 bases and J by 3 bases, with 8 bases between. Here the CDR3 DNA reads TGTGCCAGCAGACCGACAGACTATGGCTACACCTTC. Its protein is CASRPTDYGYTF.

The CDR3 DNA is TGTGCCATGGGCCCGCCTGACACAGATACGCAGTATTTT. Its translation is CAMGPPDTDTQYF. The rearrangement joins TRBV10-3 to TRBJ2-3; D unclear. Germline CDR1 and CDR2: ENHRY and SYGVKD. The CDR3 is 13 amino acids. V was clipped by 9 bases and J by 2 bases, with 12 bases between them.

The rearrangement joins TRBV12-3 or TRBV12-4 to TRBJ1-1; TRBD1 is a possible D gene (5 bases). The CDR3 extends over 12 amino acids. V dropped 3 bases and J dropped 7 bases, with 9 bases sitting between them. The chain's CDR3 is CASSLGRFEAFF. In nucleotides, the CDR3 is TGTGCCAGCAGTTTGGGGCGATTTGAAGCTTTCTTT.

This clone turned up a few times. The chain employs TRBV7-2 and TRBJ2-7, with D uncertain. The germline gives CDR1 SGHTA, CDR2 FQGNSA. V lost 5 bases and J lost 2, with 25 bases in between. The CDR3 sequence is 18 residues long. The CDR3 nucleotides read TGTGCCAGCAGCCCAATAGTCCTCCCCCCTCACTTAGCCTACGAGCAGTACTTC. Its translation is CASSPIVLPPHLAYEQYF.

CDR3 protein: CASSRGADSSYEQYF. DNA of the CDR3: TGTGCCAGCAGCCGGGGCGCGGACAGCTCCTACGAGCAGTACTTC. This rearrangement joins TRBV7-2 to TRBJ2-7; tentatively, D is TRBD1 (6 bases). V shed 5 bases and J shed 0 bases, with 14 bases lying between them. From germline, CDR1 is SGHTA and CDR2 FQGNSA. There are 15 residues in the CDR3. The whole variable domain, filled in from reference TRBV7-2 and TRBJ2-7, reads GAGVSQSPSNKVTEKGKDVELRCDPISGHTALYWYRQSLGQGLEFLIYFQGNSAPDKSGLPSDRFSAERTGGSVSTLTIQRTQQEDSAVYLCASSRGADSSYEQYFGPGTRLTVT.

V usage is TRBV5-1 and J usage is TRBJ1-1; D is unresolved. Trimming removed 2 bases at V and 1 base at J, with 9 bases between. Germline lookup yields CDR1 SGHRS and CDR2 YFSETQ. This CDR3 has 14 amino acids. CDR3 DNA: TGCGCCAGCAGCTTTTCCACTGGGAACACTGAAGCTTTCTTT. Its translation is CASSFSTGNTEAFF. The full variable domain, its missing parts supplied by reference TRBV5-1 and TRBJ1-1, is KAGVTQTPRYLIKTRGQQVTLSCSPISGHRSVSWYQQTPGQGLQFLFEYFSETQRNKGNFPGRFSGRQFSNSRSEMNVSTLELGDSALYLCASSFSTGNTEAFFGQGTRLTVV.

V is TRBV7-2 and J is TRBJ2-2; TRBD2 matches 7 bases. V lost 1 base and J lost 6; bases outside the gene matches: 8. Germline V gene data show CDR1 as SGHTA and CDR2 as FQGNSA. This CDR3 region has 16 residues. CDR3 region: CASSLVPSGIAGELFF. CDR3 DNA sequence: TGTGCCAGCAGCTTAGTCCCCAGCGGGATTGCCGGGGAGCTGTTTTTT.

The rearrangement links TRBV6-6 to TRBJ2-7; TRBD2 matches 9 bases. The CDR3 runs to 15 residues. The V segment lost 10 bases and the J segment 0 bases; nucleotides outside the gene matches: 10. Germline V gives CDR1 MNHNY, CDR2 SVGAGI (reference sequence). The CDR3 spells CATFPGTSSSYEQYF. Written as DNA, the CDR3 is TGTGCCACCTTCCCCGGGACTAGCTCCTCCTACGAGCAGTACTTC.